The present T cell receptor beta chain was sequenced within a study of T cells in Graves' hyperthyroidism and ophthalmopathy. Study findings and constraints: The model anticipated ophthalmopathy a median around six months pre-onset.

RNA transcripts were the template for amplifying TCR beta CDR3 regions. The HTBI set primed first-round TCR CDR3 RT-PCR. TCRdb processed the multiplex PCR reads anew with MiXCR; each CDR3 protein has one entry. The table has 140,000 or so distinct CDR3 sequences, roughly a fifth seen once. Per germline, CDR1 SGHVS and CDR2 FQNEAQ. The CDR3 has 15 residues. Trimming cost V 5 bases and J 3 bases, with 17 bases left between them. The table lists this clonotype with many counts. The antigen is unknown. Reasons for excluding patients were uncontrolled infection, other autoimmune disease, pregnancy or lactation.

The sequenced sample was blood. The chain links TRBV7-8 to TRBJ2-7, with D unresolved. This sequence originates from a woman aged 45-60 years with Graves' hyperthyroidism that later progressed to Graves' ophthalmopathy. CDR3 sequence (DNA): TGTGCCAGCAGCCCCCTCCCGACCGGTGACTACGAGCAGTACTTC. It translates to CASSPLPTGDYEQYF.